These 32 T cell receptor beta chains were all obtained from the same sample, sequenced in a study of blood T cell repertoires in COVID-19. Data came from immunoSEQ multiplex PCR; TCRdb stores just in-frame clones and leaves some out. The repertoire holds 150,000 to 250,000 clones, with 82% as singletons. Material for sequencing was PBMCs or T cells enriched from blood (not recorded which). Every receptor here comes from a man in his forties who had recovered from COVID-19.

This clone has more than one count but fewer than ten. The CDR3 DNA reads TGTGCCAGCAGCCCGCGGACGGGAGGGGGGGAGCTGTTTTTT. It codes for CASSPRTGGGELFF. The chain couples TRBV11-2 to TRBJ2-2; 8 bases agree with TRBD2. The trim removed 5 bases at V and 8 bases at J, leaving 7 bases unmatched. CDR3 length equals 14 residues. Germline lookup yields CDR1 SGHAT and CDR2 FQNNGV.

The chain joins TRBV19 to TRBJ1-5; weak D call: TRBD1 (5 bases). The CDR3 has 13 amino acids. Germline assignment: CDR1 LNHDA and CDR2 SQIVND (reference sequence). The V end lost 6 bases, the J end lost 7 bases, and 13 bases lay between the germline ends. Written as DNA, the CDR3 is TGTGCCAGTAGGTCAAGGGGCGGACAGCCCCAGCATTTT. Protein: CASRSRGGQPQHF.

The V and J genes are TRBV28 and TRBJ1-6, with D uncertain. Germline CDR1 and CDR2: MDHEN and SYDVKM. V gave up 5 bases and J gave up 6 bases, with 14 bases separating them. The CDR3 length is 15 residues. The CDR3 DNA reads as TGTGCCAGCAGTGGGAGCCGGGTGATTAATTCACCCCTCCACTTT. This codes for CASSGSRVINSPLHF.

This rearrangement joins TRBV7-2 to TRBJ2-4; TRBD2 matches at 13 bases. The CDR3 is made up of 16 amino acids. CDR1 and CDR2 (germline): SGHTA, FQGNSA. V lost 3 bases, J lost 5 bases, and 4 bases stayed unmatched. The CDR3 DNA sequence: TGTGCCAGCAGCTTTTCCGGGACTAGCGGGGAAAACATTCAGTACTTC. As protein: CASSFSGTSGENIQYF.

This chain uses TRBV15 with TRBJ1-5; D is ambiguous. CDR1 is LNHNV, CDR2 YYDKDF, per germline (reference sequence). V lost 3 bases and J lost 6, with 12 bases in between. The CDR3 is 14 residues long. The CDR3 DNA reads as TGTGCCACCAGCAGCAATTCTGCCAGTCAGCCCCAGCATTTT. Encoded protein: CATSSNSASQPQHF.

This clone was observed a single time. The J gene is TRBJ1-6, the V gene TRBV6-1, with 8 bases aligning to TRBD1. Trimming took 4 bases from V and 5 from J; bases not matched to a gene: 10. Germline V gene data show CDR1 as MNHNS and CDR2 as SASEGT. CDR3 length equals 17 residues. The CDR3 DNA reads as TGTGCCAGCAGTGGGCGGACAGGGATTGCCCATAATTCACCCCTCCACTTT. This codes for CASSGRTGIAHNSPLHF.

V and J are TRBV4-3 and TRBJ2-3; D may be TRBD2 (5 bases). V gave up 3 bases and J gave up 4 bases, with 14 bases separating them. Germline V CDR1 and CDR2: LGHNA, YSLEER. This CDR3 has 15 residues. CDR3 protein: CASSQDSGWSDTQYF. The DNA of the CDR3 is TGCGCCAGCAGCCAGGACTCGGGCTGGTCAGATACGCAGTATTTT.

The chain joins TRBV11-2 to TRBJ2-7; TRBD1 aligns across 7 bases. This CDR3 comprises 14 residues. Germline trimming cut 5 bases from V and 3 bases from J; bases unmatched to any gene: 7. Germline values: CDR1 SGHAT, CDR2 FQNNGV. CDR3 in DNA: TGTGCCAGCAGCCTTGGACAGGTGAACTACGAGCAGTACTTC. Protein product: CASSLGQVNYEQYF.

This chain links TRBV5-5 with TRBJ1-1, with a weak D call TRBD1 (5 bases). This CDR3 comprises 14 residues. The V gene lost 2 bases and the J gene lost 3 bases, with 11 bases spanning the gap. CDR1 SGHKS and CDR2 YYEKEE come from the germline V gene (reference sequence). Here the CDR3 reads CASSFARVDTEAFF. The CDR3 DNA is TGTGCCAGCAGCTTTGCCAGGGTAGACACTGAAGCTTTCTTT.

The chain links TRBV4-3 to TRBJ1-4; D gene ambiguous. V was trimmed by 3 bases and J by 6 bases, leaving 14 bases between them. Germline-derived CDR1 and CDR2 are LGHNA and YSLEER. The CDR3 length is 15 residues. The CDR3 DNA reads TGCGCCAGCAGCCAGGCCACGGGTTCTCATGAAAAACTGTTTTTT. Amino acids: CASSQATGSHEKLFF.

This clone appeared a single time. The gene calls are TRBV19 and TRBJ1-6; 8 bases line up with TRBD1. Looked up from germline, CDR1 is LNHDA and CDR2 is SQIVND (reference sequence). V gave up 4 bases and J gave up 7 bases; unmatched junction bases: 0. The CDR3 is 13 residues long. CDR3 nucleotides: TGTGCCAGTAGTACAGGGGGCAATTCACCCCTCCACTTT. As protein: CASSTGGNSPLHF.

The V and J genes are TRBV19 and TRBJ2-7; possible D gene TRBD1, 6 bases. V lost 8 bases and J 0 bases, leaving 17 bases between the germline ends. Per the germline V gene, CDR1 is LNHDA and CDR2 is SQIVND (reference sequence). There are 15 residues in the CDR3. CDR3 protein: CASSTKGVSSYEQYF. The CDR3 nucleotides read TGTGCCAGTTCTACAAAGGGGGTCAGCTCCTACGAGCAGTACTTC.

The V and J genes are TRBV7-2 and TRBJ2-1, with 9 bases that match TRBD2. The V segment lost 6 bases and the J segment 0 bases; nucleotides outside the gene matches: 6. Germline lookup yields CDR1 SGHTA and CDR2 FQGNSA. This CDR3 contains 16 residues. CDR3 nucleotide sequence: TGTGCCAGCAGACTGACTAGCGGCAGCTCCTACAATGAGCAGTTCTTC. Translating it yields CASRLTSGSSYNEQFF.

CDR3 amino acids: CASSLYKGDIEPQHF. The CDR3 DNA is TGTGCCAGCAGCTTATATAAGGGGGATATTGAGCCCCAGCATTTT. The V call is TRBV7-2, the J call TRBJ1-5, with D perhaps matching TRBD1 (6 bases). The CDR3 runs to 15 residues. Trimming took 2 bases from V and 8 from J, leaving 16 bases between them. Germline CDR1 and CDR2: SGHTA and FQGNSA.

This chain uses TRBV6-1 with TRBJ1-2; D is uncertain. The germline V gene encodes CDR1 MNHNS and CDR2 SASEGT. V lost 5 bases to trimming and J lost 1 base, with 8 bases between them. The CDR3 is 13 residues long. This chain's CDR3 is CASSPGSNYGYTF. The CDR3 DNA follows: TGTGCCAGCAGTCCTGGGAGTAACTATGGCTACACCTTC.

This chain links TRBV7-9 with TRBJ2-7; TRBD1 aligns across 7 bases. Losses at the gene ends were 4 bases for V and 4 bases for J; bases not matched to a gene: 16. This CDR3 region has 17 residues. The germline V gene has CDR1 SEHNR and CDR2 FQNEAQ (reference sequence). The CDR3 bases are TGTGCCAGCAGCTCGCTAACAGGGGAATTTAAGGGTTACGAGCAGTACGTC. Translation: CASSSLTGEFKGYEQYV.

J is TRBJ2-2 and V is TRBV2; D call uncertain. The CDR3 is made up of 12 amino acids. Germline V gives CDR1 SNHLY, CDR2 FYNNEI. The V gene lost 4 bases and the J gene lost 7 bases, with 7 bases spanning the gap. The CDR3 DNA is TGTGCCAGCAGTGGTTCGGGCGGGGAGCTGTTTTTT. This codes for CASSGSGGELFF.

The V gene is TRBV15, the J gene TRBJ2-3, with TRBD2 as a possible D gene (7 bases). CDR1 and CDR2 (germline): LNHNV, YYDKDF (reference sequence). Trimming shortened V by 1 base and J by 5 bases, and 19 bases separated the two germline ends. There are 17 residues in the CDR3. CDR3 sequence reads: CATSRVGGGGRGDTQYF. CDR3 nucleotide sequence: TGTGCCACCAGCAGAGTCGGAGGGGGAGGGCGGGGAGATACGCAGTATTTT.

V is TRBV5-6 and J is TRBJ2-1, with D unclear. CDR1 and CDR2 from the germline V gene are SGHDT and YYEEEE. V was cut by 4 bases and J by 6 bases, with 14 bases left in between. This CDR3 is 14 amino acids long. The CDR3 DNA follows: TGTGCCAGCAGCCCTGGCCTAGTATTCAATGAGCAGTTCTTC. This encodes CASSPGLVFNEQFF. Full variable domain (outside the CDR3, taken from reference TRBV5-6 and TRBJ2-1): DAGVTQSPTHLIKTRGQQVTLRCSPKSGHDTVSWYQQALGQGPQFIFQYYEEEERQRGNFPDRFSGHQFPNYSSELNVNALLLGDSALYLCASSPGLVFNEQFFGPGTRLTVL.

V usage is TRBV7-2 and J usage is TRBJ1-5, with D unresolved. CDR3 length: 15 amino acids. The germline V and J ends were trimmed by 1 base and 3 bases, with 10 bases remaining between them. Per germline, CDR1 SGHTA and CDR2 FQGNSA. The CDR3 reads CASSLVLSFNQPQHF. Written as DNA, the CDR3 is TGTGCCAGCAGCTTAGTTCTGAGCTTCAATCAGCCCCAGCATTTT.

This rearrangement joins TRBV24-1 to TRBJ2-1; 10 nucleotides align to TRBD2. Looked up from germline, CDR1 is KGHDR and CDR2 is SFDVKD. The V gene end was trimmed by 4 bases and the J gene end by 1 base; junction bases not matched to a gene: 9. The CDR3 length is 18 residues. The CDR3 DNA follows: TGTGCCACCAGTGACCCCTCTAGCGGGAGAGATTCCTACAATGAGCAGTTCTTC. As protein: CATSDPSSGRDSYNEQFF.

The CDR3 region is CASSGTSGSNEQFF. The CDR3 DNA follows: TGTGCCAGCAGCGGGACTAGCGGTTCGAATGAGCAGTTCTTC. The rearrangement links TRBV7-9 to TRBJ2-1; TRBD2 agrees at 11 bases. V lost 5 bases, J lost 7 bases, and 4 bases stayed unmatched. The germline V gene has CDR1 SEHNR and CDR2 FQNEAQ (reference sequence). The CDR3 loop spans 14 amino acids.

This chain connects TRBV6-4 to TRBJ2-1, with TRBD2 identical over 7 bases. Germline CDR1 MRHNA, CDR2 SNTAGT. J lost 1 base, V lost 6 bases, and 9 bases had no gene match. This CDR3 comprises 16 residues. For the CDR3, the DNA is TGTGCCAGCAGCCCAGGGCGGGGAGGGTCCTACAATGAGCAGTTCTTC. Translating gives CASSPGRGGSYNEQFF.

CDR3 sequence: CASSLTTGGAETQYF. CDR3 nucleotides: TGCGCCAGCAGCCTAACGACAGGGGGCGCAGAGACCCAGTACTTC. V is TRBV5-1 and J is TRBJ2-5; 10 bases agree with TRBD1. Germline loops: CDR1 SGHRS, CDR2 YFSETQ. The CDR3 spans 15 residues. The V gene end was trimmed by 4 bases and the J gene end by 4 bases; junction bases not matched to a gene: 7.

V and J are TRBV29-1 and TRBJ2-4; maybe TRBD2 (5 bases). V gave up 6 bases and J gave up 7 bases, with 13 bases separating them. The CDR3 length is 12 residues. Germline V lookup: CDR1 SQVTM, CDR2 ANQGSEA. CDR3 sequence (DNA): TGCAGCGTCGGCAGCGGAGACAACATTCAGTACTTC. Amino acids: CSVGSGDNIQYF.

This rearrangement joins TRBV27 to TRBJ1-1; D unresolved. CDR3 length: 15 amino acids. From germline, CDR1 is MNHEY and CDR2 SMNVEV (reference sequence). V lost 5 bases and J 0 bases, leaving 13 bases between the germline ends. DNA of the CDR3: TGTGCCAGCAGTCTAGCTGGCCTCATGAACACTGAAGCTTTCTTT. Translation gives CASSLAGLMNTEAFF.

As for this clone: The sample contains more than one DNA sequence encoding this CDR3. The chain recombines TRBV2 with TRBJ1-5; 10 bases align to TRBD1. The CDR3 length is 14 residues. Germline-derived CDR1 and CDR2 are SNHLY and FYNNEI. Losses at the gene ends were 6 bases for V and 2 bases for J; bases not matched to a gene: 1. CDR3 DNA: TGTGCCAGCAGCGGGACAGGGGGCAATCAGCCCCAGCATTTT. This encodes CASSGTGGNQPQHF.

This clone was observed a few times. The gene calls are TRBV7-8 and TRBJ2-3; 7 bases map to TRBD1. Germline values: CDR1 SGHVS, CDR2 FQNEAQ. The CDR3 consists of 15 residues. The V segment lost 2 bases and the J segment 0 bases; nucleotides outside the gene matches: 2. The CDR3 is CASSLRDSSTDTQYF. Written as DNA, the CDR3 is TGTGCCAGCAGCTTAAGGGACAGTAGCACAGATACGCAGTATTTT.

The chain joins TRBV7-2 to TRBJ2-2; 11 nucleotides align to TRBD2. Germline V CDR1 and CDR2: SGHTA, FQGNSA. The CDR3 sequence is 15 residues long. The V and J ends lost 6 bases and 6 bases, in that order; junction bases with no gene match: 6. CDR3 in amino acids: CASRTSLAGAGELFF. The CDR3 nucleotides read TGTGCCAGCAGAACGTCACTAGCGGGAGCCGGGGAGCTGTTTTTT. Using reference TRBV7-2 and TRBJ2-2 for the parts outside the CDR3, the full variable domain is GAGVSQSPSNKVTEKGKDVELRCDPISGHTALYWYRQSLGQGLEFLIYFQGNSAPDKSGLPSDRFSAERTGGSVSTLTIQRTQQEDSAVYLCASRTSLAGAGELFFGEGSRLTVL.

V usage is TRBV3-1 (or the pseudogene TRBV3-2) and J usage is TRBJ1-1, with 8 nucleotides matching TRBD1. CDR1 and CDR2 from the germline V gene are LGHDT and YNNKEL (reference sequence). The CDR3 covers 14 residues. After removal of 6 bases from V and 5 bases from J, the junction contained 8 bases not matched to a gene. The CDR3 coding sequence is TGTGCCAGCAGTCCGGGACAGGCGGTTACTGAAGCTTTCTTT. Its protein is CASSPGQAVTEAFF.

This chain connects TRBV2 to TRBJ2-5; D gene ambiguous. V gave up 7 bases and J gave up 4 bases, with 10 bases separating them. This CDR3 region has 12 residues. CDR1 and CDR2 (germline): SNHLY, FYNNEI. CDR3: CASILTLETQYF. CDR3 DNA: TGTGCCAGCATTCTAACCCTAGAGACCCAGTACTTC.

CDR3 sequence: CASSLEPDQPQHF. DNA for the CDR3: TGCGCCAGCAGCTTGGAGCCGGATCAGCCCCAGCATTTT. The rearrangement joins TRBV5-1 to TRBJ1-5, with D unclear. The CDR3 is made up of 13 amino acids. Germline V gives CDR1 SGHRS, CDR2 YFSETQ. The ends were cut back, 0 bases at V and 5 bases at J, with 6 bases in the middle.